This passage covers 23 T cell receptor beta chains from one sample sequenced in a study of blood T cell repertoires in COVID-19. Repertoires were generated with immunoSEQ multiplex PCR, while TCRdb's copy carries only in-frame clones and drops some. Of roughly 150,000 clones listed, around nine tenths are singletons. The material sequenced was peripheral blood. The receptors were sampled from a woman aged 70-85 years with COVID-19, enrolled during active disease.

This chain connects TRBV6-1 to TRBJ1-1; perhaps TRBD1 as D (5 bases). The CDR3 loop spans 14 amino acids. Trimming removed 2 bases from V and 3 bases from J, with 10 bases in between. Germline CDR1 is MNHNS and CDR2 is SASEGT. The CDR3 region is CASSEIRGDTEAFF. The DNA for the CDR3 is TGTGCCAGCAGTGAAATACGGGGGGACACTGAAGCTTTCTTT.

This rearrangement joins TRBV11-2 to TRBJ2-5; 9 bases map to TRBD1. The CDR3 extends over 17 amino acids. V lost 3 bases to trimming and J lost 5 bases; unmatched junction nucleotides: 13. Per the germline V gene, CDR1 is SGHAT and CDR2 is FQNNGV. In DNA form, the CDR3 reads TGTGCCAGCAGCTTGTCGTCAAGACAGGGGGTCCGGGAGACCCAGTACTTC. Protein: CASSLSSRQGVRETQYF. Full variable domain (rest looked up from reference TRBV11-2 and TRBJ2-5): EAGVAQSPRYKIIEKRQSVAFWCNPISGHATLYWYQQILGQGPKLLIQFQNNGVVDDSQLPKDRFSAERLKGVDSTLKIQPAKLEDSAVYLCASSLSSRQGVRETQYFGPGTRLLVL.

V gene TRBV11-2 combines with J gene TRBJ2-3; D possibly corresponds to TRBD2 (6 bases). Germline V gene sequence: CDR1 SGHAT, CDR2 FQNNGV. Trimming took 5 bases from V and 0 from J, leaving 9 bases between them. The CDR3 sequence is 14 residues long. The CDR3 here is CASSRSGSTDTQYF. CDR3 DNA: TGTGCCAGCAGCCGTAGCGGTAGCACAGATACGCAGTATTTT.

The CDR3 sequence: CASSLVMGRTLFYEQYF. The CDR3 region has the DNA TGTGCCAGCAGCTTAGTAATGGGCCGTACCTTATTCTACGAGCAGTACTTC. This chain joins TRBV11-2 and TRBJ2-7; unclear D gene. CDR3 size: 17 residues. V lost 1 base and J 3 bases, leaving 19 bases between the germline ends. Germline V gene data show CDR1 as SGHAT and CDR2 as FQNNGV.

The chain carries TRBV5-8 and TRBJ2-7; maybe TRBD1 (5 bases). V was pared by 4 bases and J by 0 bases, with 17 bases between. Looked up from germline, CDR1 is SGHTS and CDR2 is YDEGEE. The length of the CDR3 is 16 residues. The CDR3 reads CASSNKPGSLSYEQYF. As DNA, the CDR3 is TGTGCCAGCAGCAATAAGCCAGGGTCCCTCTCCTACGAGCAGTACTTC.

The chain combines TRBV18 with TRBJ2-3; 11 bases line up with TRBD2. This CDR3 is built from 18 residues. Looked up from germline, CDR1 is KGHSH and CDR2 is LQKENI. V lost 1 base to trimming and J lost 0 bases; unmatched junction nucleotides: 6. For the CDR3, the DNA is TGTGCCAGCTCACCACTAGGGCTAGCGGGGGGCAGCACAGATACGCAGTATTTT. Translating gives CASSPLGLAGGSTDTQYF.

This chain connects TRBV6-1 to TRBJ2-3; D perhaps matches TRBD1 (5 bases). The germline V and J ends were trimmed by 1 base and 2 bases, with 10 bases remaining between them. The CDR3 has 15 amino acids. Germline V gives CDR1 MNHNS, CDR2 SASEGT. CDR3 bases: TGTGCCAGCAGTGAAGTCTGGGGCTACACAGATACGCAGTATTTT. Protein product: CASSEVWGYTDTQYF.

The rearrangement links TRBV14 to TRBJ1-1; 10 bases are a match to TRBD1. The CDR3 covers 16 residues. J gave up 5 bases and V 4 bases, and 10 bases lay outside the gene matches. Germline assignment: CDR1 SGHDN and CDR2 FVKESK. The CDR3 protein is CASSRQRTGGRTEAFF. The CDR3 region has the DNA TGTGCCAGCAGCCGACAACGGACAGGGGGGCGGACTGAAGCTTTCTTT. The full variable domain, with the rest looked up from reference TRBV14 and TRBJ1-1, is EAGVTQFPSHSVIEKGQTVTLRCDPISGHDNLYWYRRVMGKEIKFLLHFVKESKQDESGMPNNRFLAERTGGTYSTLKVQPAELEDSGVYFCASSRQRTGGRTEAFFGQGTRLTVV.

This clone has just a few counts. The rearrangement uses TRBV9 and TRBJ1-1; 7 bases fit TRBD1. From germline, CDR1 is SGDLS and CDR2 YYNGEE. The CDR3 has 14 amino acids. J was trimmed by 1 base and V by 4 bases; bases with no gene match: 4. The CDR3 nucleotides read TGTGCCAGCAGCCCCAGACAGGGGAACACTGAAGCTTTCTTT. Its translation is CASSPRQGNTEAFF.

V is TRBV12-3 or TRBV12-4 and J is TRBJ2-1; weak D call: TRBD2 (6 bases). The CDR3 is made up of 12 amino acids. The V and J ends lost 1 base and 8 bases respectively, with 6 bases between them. The CDR3 reads CASSLGEDEQFF. The CDR3 nucleotides are TGTGCCAGCAGTTTAGGGGAGGATGAGCAGTTCTTC.

The chain employs TRBV6-2 or TRBV6-3 and TRBJ1-5; D perhaps matches TRBD1 (5 bases). This CDR3 has 16 residues. In germline, CDR1 is MNHEY, CDR2 SVGEGT. Trimming removed 5 bases from V and 6 bases from J, with 20 bases in between. CDR3 bases: TGTGCCAGCAGTGGGGTCGCGCCCCAGGGAAGTCAGCCCCAGCATTTT. This gives the protein CASSGVAPQGSQPQHF.

The table lists this clone with a few counts. The V gene is TRBV6-5, the J gene TRBJ2-5, with 8 bases aligning to TRBD1. V lost 3 bases, J lost 2 bases, and 5 bases stayed unmatched. This CDR3 is built from 15 residues. CDR1 is MNHEY and CDR2 is SVGAGI in the germline V gene. This chain's CDR3 is CASSYYRGWQETQYF. The CDR3 bases are TGTGCCAGCAGTTATTACAGGGGGTGGCAAGAGACCCAGTACTTC.

The V gene is TRBV5-1, the J gene TRBJ1-3; D is unclear. Germline V gene data show CDR1 as SGHRS and CDR2 as YFSETQ. The CDR3 has 16 amino acids. Trimming pared 0 bases from V and 4 bases from J, leaving 14 bases between. For the CDR3, the DNA is TGCGCCAGCAGCTTGGACGGCTCTCCGGGAGGAAACACCATATATTTT. Translated: CASSLDGSPGGNTIYF.

This chain uses TRBV18 with TRBJ2-7; TRBD1 matches at 8 bases. The length of the CDR3 is 14 residues. The J segment lost 0 bases and the V segment lost 3 bases, leaving 1 base of the junction unmatched. CDR1 and CDR2 (germline): KGHSH, LQKENI. The CDR3 nucleotides read TGTGCCAGCTCACCGACAGGGGACTCCTACGAGCAGTACTTC. This gives the protein CASSPTGDSYEQYF.

This clone appeared a single time. The V and J genes are TRBV7-9 and TRBJ2-1; 8 bases line up with TRBD1. The CDR3 contains 16 residues. Looked up from germline, CDR1 is SEHNR and CDR2 is FQNEAQ (reference sequence). The V and J ends lost 5 bases and 3 bases, in that order; junction bases with no gene match: 9. The CDR3, as DNA: TGTGCCAGCAGCCCAGAACGGGACAGGAACTACAATGAGCAGTTCTTC. Its protein product is CASSPERDRNYNEQFF.

This rearrangement joins TRBV12-3 or TRBV12-4 to TRBJ1-2, with 7 bases that match TRBD1. J lost 8 bases, V lost 2 bases, and 5 bases had no gene match. The CDR3 covers 13 residues. CDR3 in DNA: TGTGCCAGCAGTTTATCTTTGGACAGGGGCTACACCTTC. It yields the protein CASSLSLDRGYTF.

This CDR3 is CASSEVTGAAGTQYF. CDR3 in DNA: TGTGCCAGCAGTGAGGTGACAGGGGCCGCAGGTACGCAGTATTTT. The V and J genes are TRBV2 and TRBJ2-3, with 8 positions matching TRBD1. J was trimmed by 8 bases and V by 3 bases; bases with no gene match: 10. Germline CDR1 SNHLY, CDR2 FYNNEI. This CDR3 is built from 15 residues. Full variable domain (missing parts from reference TRBV2 and TRBJ2-3): EPEVTQTPSHQVTQMGQEVILRCVPISNHLYFYWYRQILGQKVEFLVSFYNNEISEKSEIFDDQFSVERPDGSNFTLKIRSTKLEDSAMYFCASSEVTGAAGTQYFGPGTRLTVL.

CDR3 residues: CASTRSSGDMNRFYEQYF. The CDR3 DNA follows: TGTGCCAGCACCCGGTCCTCTGGTGATATGAATCGTTTCTACGAGCAGTACTTC. This rearrangement joins TRBV5-4 to TRBJ2-7; D not certain. Trimming pared 6 bases from V and 3 bases from J, leaving 28 bases between. The CDR3 is made up of 18 amino acids. Germline V lookup: CDR1 SGHNT, CDR2 YYREEE (reference sequence).

The V and J genes are TRBV2 and TRBJ2-3; 13 bases map to TRBD2. Germline lookup yields CDR1 SNHLY and CDR2 FYNNEI. Trimming at V came to 6 bases and at J to 2 bases, leaving 2 bases not matched to a gene. The CDR3 loop spans 15 amino acids. As DNA, the CDR3 is TGTGCCAGCAGGGGACTAGCGGGGATCACAGATACGCAGTATTTT. This gives the protein CASRGLAGITDTQYF.

Sample share makes this clone medium-sized. This chain connects TRBV7-5 to TRBJ1-4; the table's D gene call, TRBD1, was not cross checked with the DNA. TRBV7-5 is recorded as a pseudogene. CDR3 length: 16 residues. For the CDR3, the DNA is TGTGCCAGAAGCTTTCGGCAGGTCACAAAGGATGAAAAACTGTTTTTT. It yields the protein CARSFRQVTKDEKLFF.

The chain couples TRBV5-4 to TRBJ1-2; perhaps TRBD1 as D (5 bases). The CDR3 sequence is 14 residues long. With 0 bases removed from V and 1 base from J, the gap between germline ends came to 7 bases. The germline V gene encodes CDR1 SGHNT and CDR2 YYREEE (reference sequence). The CDR3 loop reads CASSLGTNNYGYTF. DNA of the CDR3: TGTGCCAGCAGCTTGGGGACAAATAACTATGGCTACACCTTC.

The DNA of the CDR3 is TGTGCCTGGAATGGGGGGAGCAATCAGCCCCAGCATTTT. It is translated as CAWNGGSNQPQHF. The rearrangement uses TRBV30 and TRBJ1-5; maybe TRBD1 (5 bases). CDR1 and CDR2 (germline): GTSNPN, SVGIG (reference sequence). V dropped 4 bases and J dropped 1 base, with 8 bases sitting between them. The CDR3 spans 13 residues.

The genes are TRBV29-1 and TRBJ1-2, with a tentative D call TRBD1 (5 bases). The germline CDR1 and CDR2 sequences are SQVTM and ANQGSEA. Trimming took 4 bases from V and 2 from J, leaving 8 bases between them. The CDR3 has 12 residues. The CDR3 reads CSVVQGNYGYTF. The CDR3 coding sequence is TGCAGCGTTGTGCAGGGAAACTATGGCTACACCTTC.